The 27 T cell receptor beta chains below were found in one sample sequenced in a study of cytomegalovirus exposure and HLA in healthy donors (dated by TCRdb to the late 2010s). Library construction relied on the immunoSEQ multiplex PCR assay. For the multiplex PCR, a mixture combining 60 forward primers for TCR Vbeta segments and 13 reverse primers for TCR Jbeta segments was used. TCRdb took over this immuneACCESS table, retaining in-frame rearrangements with V and J assigned. Such tables are incomplete; in checked studies, under half of the missing clones stem from an unresolved V gene, and the remainder is unexplained. The sample records more than 130,000 clones, about 80% of which are singletons. Around 4% of the sample is in the top ten clones. The sequenced sample consisted of PBMCs. These receptors all come from a man in his forties in good health and CMV-seropositive.

The chain carries TRBV7-2 and TRBJ1-2; D gene unclear. V was shortened by 1 base and J by 2 bases, with 8 bases between the two germline ends. This CDR3 is built from 14 residues. Germline-derived CDR1 and CDR2 are SGHTA and FQGNSA. The CDR3 bases are TGTGCCAGCAGCTTAGTAGGAGGGAACTATGGCTACACCTTC. It is translated as CASSLVGGNYGYTF.

The rearrangement links TRBV27 to TRBJ1-6; 7 nucleotides line up with TRBD1. The CDR3 consists of 15 residues. The V and J ends lost 5 bases and 3 bases, in that order; junction bases with no gene match: 4. The germline CDR1 and CDR2 sequences are MNHEY and SMNVEV (reference sequence). The CDR3 here is CASSPGQYYNSPLHF. CDR3 nucleotide sequence: TGTGCCAGCAGTCCGGGACAGTACTATAATTCACCCCTCCACTTT.

V gene TRBV10-2 combines with J gene TRBJ2-7; no clear D. V was clipped by 5 bases and J by 2 bases, with 10 bases between them. The CDR3 covers 13 residues. Germline V gene sequence: CDR1 WSHSY, CDR2 SAAADI. The DNA of the CDR3 is TGCGCCAGCAGTTTGGGCTACCCCTACGAGCAGTACTTC. Residues: CASSLGYPYEQYF.

This chain uses TRBV5-1 with TRBJ1-2, with 9 bases fitting TRBD1. After removal of 7 bases from V and 6 bases from J, the junction contained 7 bases not matched to a gene. Germline V CDR1 and CDR2: SGHRS, YFSETQ. The CDR3 contains 13 residues. In DNA, the CDR3 is TGCGCCAGCCGTGGACAGGGGAGAGATGGCTACACCTTC. Protein product: CASRGQGRDGYTF. Supplemented by reference TRBV5-1 and TRBJ1-2, the full variable domain reads KAGVTQTPRYLIKTRGQQVTLSCSPISGHRSVSWYQQTPGQGLQFLFEYFSETQRNKGNFPGRFSGRQFSNSRSEMNVSTLELGDSALYLCASRGQGRDGYTFGSGTRLTVV.

The genes are TRBV10-3 and TRBJ2-7, with a weak D call TRBD1 (5 bases). Germline V gene lookup returns CDR1 ENHRY and CDR2 SYGVKD. Trimming took off 6 bases at V and 2 bases at J, with 17 bases between the two ends. This CDR3 contains 15 residues. CDR3 sequence: CAISPGPTGTYEQYF. CDR3 in DNA: TGTGCCATCAGCCCTGGCCCAACAGGAACCTACGAGCAGTACTTC.

The V call is TRBV19, the J call TRBJ1-5; the D gene is possibly TRBD1 (5 bases). Deletions cut 3 bases from V and 3 bases from J, with 9 bases between. Germline-derived CDR1 and CDR2 are LNHDA and SQIVND (reference sequence). The CDR3 totals 14 residues. CDR3 sequence: CASSIRQNNQPQHF. CDR3 in DNA: TGTGCCAGTAGTATCAGACAGAACAATCAGCCCCAGCATTTT.

The J gene is TRBJ2-2, the V gene TRBV11-2, with 13 bases aligning to TRBD2. The CDR3 extends over 19 amino acids. The germline V gene has CDR1 SGHAT and CDR2 FQNNGV. J was trimmed by 0 bases and V by 5 bases; bases with no gene match: 9. CDR3 nucleotide sequence: TGTGCCAGCAGCGCCCGAGGGGGGACTAGCGGGGCGAACACCGGGGAGCTGTTTTTT. Amino acids: CASSARGGTSGANTGELFF.

This clone was observed a single time. This rearrangement joins TRBV9 to TRBJ2-1; 11 bases line up with TRBD2. Germline V gives CDR1 SGDLS, CDR2 YYNGEE. Trimming removed 2 bases from V and 8 bases from J; junction bases left unmatched: 6. CDR3 length: 15 residues. The CDR3 DNA sequence: TGTGCCAGCAGCGTTGGGACTAGCGGAGGGCATGAGCAGTTCTTC. Protein sequence: CASSVGTSGGHEQFF.

V usage is TRBV7-9 and J usage is TRBJ2-4, with TRBD1 matching 8 bases. The germline gives CDR1 SEHNR, CDR2 FQNEAQ (reference sequence). V lost 0 bases, J lost 5 bases, and 3 bases stayed unmatched. The CDR3 loop spans 15 amino acids. CDR3 bases: TGTGCCAGCAGCTTAGCCAGGGGGCTTGAAAACATTCAGTACTTC. Translated: CASSLARGLENIQYF. The full variable domain, its missing parts supplied by reference TRBV7-9 and TRBJ2-4, is DTGVSQNPRHKITKRGQNVTFRCDPISEHNRLYWYRQTLGQGPEFLTYFQNEAQLEKSRLLSDRFSAERPKGSFSTLEIQRTEQGDSAMYLCASSLARGLENIQYFGAGTRLSVL.

DNA of the CDR3: TGCAGCACGGGACAGGAAAACTATGGCTACACCTTC. It specifies CSTGQENYGYTF. The chain combines TRBV29-1 with TRBJ1-2, with 8 bases aligning to TRBD1. The CDR3 spans 12 residues. V lost 8 bases, J lost 2 bases, and 4 bases stayed unmatched. Looked up from germline, CDR1 is SQVTM and CDR2 is ANQGSEA.

This chain links TRBV10-3 with TRBJ1-1, with D possibly TRBD1 on 5 matching bases. Per germline, CDR1 ENHRY and CDR2 SYGVKD. Trimming took 3 bases from V and 0 from J, leaving 8 bases between them. CDR3 size: 14 residues. The CDR3 is CAISERQLNTEAFF. The CDR3 DNA reads as TGTGCCATCAGTGAACGACAGTTGAACACTGAAGCTTTCTTT.

The chain joins TRBV4-1 to TRBJ1-1, with D uncertain. Trimming cost V 1 base and J 7 bases, with 13 bases left between them. Germline CDR1 MGHRA, CDR2 YSYEKL. The CDR3 length is 14 residues. This CDR3 is CASSQVLRIGEAFF. The CDR3 DNA sequence: TGCGCCAGCAGCCAAGTTCTCCGAATCGGTGAAGCTTTCTTT.

The V call is TRBV5-4, the J call TRBJ2-4; the match to TRBD1 covers 10 bases. The CDR3 is 15 amino acids. Germline V CDR1 and CDR2: SGHNT, YYREEE (reference sequence). Trimming took 4 bases from V and 5 from J; bases not matched to a gene: 6. The CDR3 region has the DNA TGTGCCAGCAGCCCCGGGACAGGGGCGCAAAACATTCAGTACTTC. Amino acids: CASSPGTGAQNIQYF.

The chain uses TRBV28 and TRBJ1-2, with 11 bases identical to TRBD1. CDR1 is MDHEN, CDR2 SYDVKM, per germline. Germline trimming cut 6 bases from V and 7 bases from J; bases unmatched to any gene: 4. This CDR3 has 13 amino acids. The chain's CDR3 is CASSGQGAGGYTF. In nucleotides, the CDR3 is TGTGCCAGCAGCGGACAGGGGGCAGGTGGCTACACCTTC.

The chain combines TRBV13 with TRBJ2-7; weak D call: TRBD2 (6 bases). V lost 5 bases to trimming and J lost 5 bases, with 16 bases between them. CDR3 length equals 14 residues. Germline-derived CDR1 and CDR2 are PRHDT and FYEKMQ (reference sequence). CDR3 bases: TGTGCCAGCAGCCTCCGACCGGGCGGGGACGAGCAGTACTTC. Amino acid sequence: CASSLRPGGDEQYF.

The chain carries TRBV11-1 and TRBJ2-1, with 13 nucleotides matching TRBD2. V was pared by 5 bases and J by 8 bases, with 9 bases of the junction left unmatched. In germline, CDR1 is SGHAT, CDR2 FQDESV (reference sequence). The CDR3 has 16 amino acids. DNA of the CDR3: TGTGCCAGCAGCGACATTGGGACTAGCGGGAAGGATGAGCAGTTCTTC. Translating gives CASSDIGTSGKDEQFF.

The V and J genes are TRBV7-3 and TRBJ2-3; TRBD2 is a possible D gene (7 bases). V was clipped by 1 base and J by 5 bases, with 28 bases between them. The CDR3 length is 20 residues. The germline CDR1 and CDR2 sequences are SGHTA and FQGTGA. The CDR3 sequence is CASSLSVAPSWGGPLDTQYF. In nucleotides, the CDR3 is TGTGCCAGCAGCTTAAGCGTCGCCCCTTCGTGGGGGGGGCCCTTAGATACGCAGTATTTT.

The rearrangement joins TRBV5-6 to TRBJ2-7, with a tentative D call TRBD1 (5 bases). The CDR3 consists of 14 residues. The V end lost 0 bases, the J end lost 0 bases, and 7 bases lay between the germline ends. From germline, CDR1 is SGHDT and CDR2 YYEEEE. The CDR3 here is CASSLVTASYEQYF. The CDR3, as DNA: TGTGCCAGCAGCTTGGTGACAGCCTCCTACGAGCAGTACTTC. Filled out from reference TRBV5-6 and TRBJ2-7, the complete variable domain reads DAGVTQSPTHLIKTRGQQVTLRCSPKSGHDTVSWYQQALGQGPQFIFQYYEEEERQRGNFPDRFSGHQFPNYSSELNVNALLLGDSALYLCASSLVTASYEQYFGPGTRLTVT.

The V call is TRBV5-4, the J call TRBJ1-4; 7 nucleotides line up with TRBD1. This CDR3 contains 15 residues. Germline CDR1 is SGHNT and CDR2 is YYREEE (reference sequence). Trimming cost V 4 bases and J 8 bases; bases outside gene matches: 11. CDR3 sequence reads: CASSAGGRSNEKLFF. DNA of the CDR3: TGTGCCAGCAGCGCAGGGGGGAGGAGTAACGAAAAACTGTTTTTT.

The V call is TRBV7-9, the J call TRBJ1-4, with 7 bases matching TRBD1. Germline V gene data show CDR1 as SEHNR and CDR2 as FQNEAQ (reference sequence). V shed 4 bases and J 2 bases; nucleotides not matched to a gene: 10. CDR3 length: 17 amino acids. CDR3 bases: TGTGCCAGCAGCTCTGACAGGGCTGGCCGGACTAATGAAAAACTGTTTTTT. Translation: CASSSDRAGRTNEKLFF. Supplemented by reference TRBV7-9 and TRBJ1-4, the full variable domain reads DTGVSQNPRHKITKRGQNVTFRCDPISEHNRLYWYRQTLGQGPEFLTYFQNEAQLEKSRLLSDRFSAERPKGSFSTLEIQRTEQGDSAMYLCASSSDRAGRTNEKLFFGSGTQLSVL.

The chain is built from TRBV7-9 and TRBJ1-4; TRBD1 matches at 7 bases. Germline V gives CDR1 SEHNR, CDR2 FQNEAQ (reference sequence). The CDR3 length is 16 residues. Trimming cost V 5 bases and J 3 bases; bases outside gene matches: 9. The CDR3 sequence: CASSQRGGAANEKLFF. DNA of the CDR3: TGTGCCAGCAGCCAGAGAGGGGGCGCAGCTAATGAAAAACTGTTTTTT.

This clone appeared once. The rearrangement uses TRBV5-6 and TRBJ1-2; 8 nucleotides agree with TRBD1. With 4 bases clipped from V and 8 bases from J, the junction kept 7 bases outside the gene matches. The CDR3 sequence is 13 residues long. Germline V gives CDR1 SGHDT, CDR2 YYEEEE. CDR3 bases: TGTGCCAGCAGCACCCGGACAGGGAGGGGCTACACCTTC. Amino acid sequence: CASSTRTGRGYTF.

The V call is TRBV18, the J call TRBJ1-1; D gene ambiguous. Trimming removed 5 bases from V and 1 base from J, with 20 bases in between. Germline V gene sequence: CDR1 KGHSH, CDR2 LQKENI. The CDR3 has 17 amino acids. The CDR3 sequence: CASSSGVPGWGNTEAFF. Here the CDR3 DNA reads TGTGCCAGCTCATCCGGGGTGCCTGGTTGGGGGAACACTGAAGCTTTCTTT.

The chain employs TRBV7-8 and TRBJ2-1, with TRBD2 matching over 7 bases. The germline V gene has CDR1 SGHVS and CDR2 FQNEAQ. The CDR3 is made up of 14 amino acids. Unmatched junction bases numbered 5, after V lost 5 bases and J lost 4 bases. CDR3 in DNA: TGTGCCAGCAGCCCGAGGACTAGTTACAATGAGCAGTTCTTC. Its protein is CASSPRTSYNEQFF.

V is TRBV19 and J is TRBJ1-5, with D hard to call. V lost 6 bases and J 1 base, leaving 10 bases between the germline ends. This CDR3 contains 14 residues. CDR1 and CDR2 from the germline V gene are LNHDA and SQIVND (reference sequence). CDR3 in amino acids: CASRQRGSNQPQHF. The CDR3 DNA reads as TGTGCCAGTAGGCAGAGAGGGAGCAATCAGCCCCAGCATTTT.

J is TRBJ2-6 and V is TRBV4-1, with TRBD1 identical over 11 bases. V gave up 0 bases and J gave up 0 bases; unmatched junction bases: 7. Germline values: CDR1 MGHRA, CDR2 YSYEKL. This CDR3 is 20 amino acids long. CDR3 residues: CASSQDRAGTGGSGANVLTF. The CDR3 DNA sequence: TGCGCCAGCAGCCAAGATCGGGCGGGGACAGGGGGCTCTGGGGCCAACGTCCTGACTTTC.

The chain recombines TRBV5-1 with TRBJ2-5, with TRBD2 matching over 9 bases. In germline, CDR1 is SGHRS, CDR2 YFSETQ. The length of the CDR3 is 15 residues. V gave up 8 bases and J gave up 2 bases; unmatched junction bases: 10. The chain's CDR3 is CASSLSAGGQETQYF. CDR3 nucleotides: TGCGCCAGTTCCCTGTCAGCGGGAGGACAAGAGACCCAGTACTTC.